This T cell receptor beta chain was retrieved from a study of blood T cell repertoires in COVID-19. This table comes from immunoSEQ multiplex PCR, and its TCRdb copy is limited to in-frame clones, with some not included. The table records about 300,000 clones, more than 75% of them present only once. V gave up 5 bases and J gave up 1 base; unmatched junction bases: 5. The length of the CDR3 is 16 residues. The germline V gene has CDR1 SGHTA and CDR2 FQGNSA. Participant ages covered about 18 to 100 years across approximately 25 US areas. The sequence was collected from a man aged 30-40 years who had recovered from COVID-19. This sequence joins TRBV7-2 and TRBJ1-6; 7 nucleotides match TRBD1. Sequencing was done on a sample of PBMCs or T cells enriched from blood (not recorded which). The CDR3 region is CASSLTGESYNSPLHF. The DNA for the CDR3 is TGTGCCAGCAGCCTAACAGGGGAATCCTATAATTCACCCCTCCACTTT.